A selection of T cell receptor beta chains follows, all from one sample in a study of blood T cell repertoires in COVID-19. Some clones are missing from TCRdb's copy, which holds only in-frame ones; the method was immunoSEQ multiplex PCR. The sample lists hundreds of thousands of clones, approximately 85% seen once, with approximately 9.6% in the top ten. The material sequenced was PBMCs or T cells enriched from blood (not recorded which). The source of these receptors is a woman in her fifties or sixties with acute COVID-19. CDR3s include the opening cysteine and the closing phenylalanine or tryptophan. D genes are given only for firm matches. The size entry is marked missing in some rows and otherwise reads once, few, many or a size class.

J: TRBJ1-1; D: .; size: .; V: TRBV20-1; DNA: TGCAGTGCTAGTCGACCCCTCCGGGGAAACACTGAAGCTTTCTTT; CDR3: CSASRPLRGNTEAFF
J: TRBJ1-2; D: .; size: .; V: TRBV7-2; DNA: TGTGCCAGCAGCTTAGCACAGACTAACTATGGCTACACCTTC; CDR3: CASSLAQTNYGYTF
J: TRBJ2-7; D: TRBD2; size: .; V: TRBV27; DNA: TGTGCCAGCCCGGGACTACGGTCCTACGAGCAGTACTTC; CDR3: CASPGLRSYEQYF
J: TRBJ2-3; D: TRBD2; size: .; V: TRBV7-2; DNA: TGTGCCAGCAGCTGGCGGGAGACAGATACGCAGTATTTT; CDR3: CASSWRETDTQYF
J: TRBJ1-1; D: TRBD1; size: .; V: TRBV14; DNA: TGTGCCAGCAGCCAAGGTTACGCAGGGGGAACTGAAGCTTTCTTT; CDR3: CASSQGYAGGTEAFF
J: TRBJ2-4; D: .; size: .; V: TRBV3-1/TRBV3-2; DNA: TGTGCCAGCAGCCAGAATAAGGGGCACATTCAGTACTTC; CDR3: CASSQNKGHIQYF
J: TRBJ1-2; D: .; size: .; V: TRBV5-4; DNA: TGTGCCAGCAGCTGGCGGGGGGCGCTTAATGGCTACACCTTC; CDR3: CASSWRGALNGYTF
J: TRBJ1-1; D: .; size: .; V: TRBV5-1; DNA: TGCGCCAGCCGGGTAGGGAGCGTGGACACTGAAGCTTTCTTT; CDR3: CASRVGSVDTEAFF
J: TRBJ2-6; D: TRBD2; size: .; V: TRBV4-3; DNA: TGCGCCAGCAGCCTTTTCGGACTAGCGTTCTCTGGGGCCAACGTCCTGACTTTC; CDR3: CASSLFGLAFSGANVLTF
J: TRBJ2-1; D: .; size: .; V: TRBV6-1; DNA: TGTGCCAGCAGTGAAGCGTGGACACCAAGCTCCTACAATGAGCAGTTCTTC; CDR3: CASSEAWTPSSYNEQFF
J: TRBJ1-6; D: .; size: few; V: TRBV10-3; DNA: TGTGCCTCCCAGGGTCCCACTTCACCCCTCCACTTT; CDR3: CASQGPTSPLHF
J: TRBJ2-7; D: .; size: .; V: TRBV4-2; DNA: TGTGCCAGCAGCCAAGACAGCGGCTACGAGCAGTACTTC; CDR3: CASSQDSGYEQYF
J: TRBJ1-5; D: TRBD1; size: .; V: TRBV9; DNA: TGTGCCAGCTCCAGGACAGGCGAAAGGGGTCAGCCCCAGCATTTT; CDR3: CASSRTGERGQPQHF
J: TRBJ2-7; D: TRBD1; size: .; V: TRBV27; DNA: TGTGCCAGCAGTGTAGGGCGGACAGGGGCCCGCTACGAGCAGTACTTC; CDR3: CASSVGRTGARYEQYF
J: TRBJ2-2; D: TRBD2; size: .; V: TRBV4-3; DNA: TGCGCCAGCAGCCTCACTCGGGGGGGCCTGGACGGGGAGCTGTTTTTT; CDR3: CASSLTRGGLDGELFF
J: TRBJ2-7; D: .; size: few; V: TRBV10-3; DNA: TGTGCCACGGGGGACCCGGGACTTCCCACCTACGAGCAGTACTTC; CDR3: CATGDPGLPTYEQYF
J: TRBJ1-6; D: .; size: .; V: TRBV5-1; DNA: TGCGCCAGCAGTCGGGACTCCGGGACGAGTAATTCACCCCTCCACTTT; CDR3: CASSRDSGTSNSPLHF
J: TRBJ2-7; D: TRBD2; size: .; V: TRBV3-1/TRBV3-2; DNA: TGTGCCAGCAGCCAACTCCTAGCGGGGGCCGCCTACGAGCAGTACTTC; CDR3: CASSQLLAGAAYEQYF
J: TRBJ1-3; D: .; size: .; V: TRBV7-2; DNA: TGTGCCAGCATGCAAGGGGGTTCAGGAAACACCATATATTTT; CDR3: CASMQGGSGNTIYF
J: TRBJ1-2; D: TRBD1; size: .; V: TRBV10-3; DNA: TGTGCCATCAGTGGATCCGGGACAGGGTATGGCTACACCTTC; CDR3: CAISGSGTGYGYTF
J: TRBJ2-3; D: TRBD2; size: .; V: TRBV19; DNA: TGTGCCGTAGGACCTTCGGGAGGGGATACGCAGTATTTT; CDR3: CAVGPSGGDTQYF
J: TRBJ2-5; D: .; size: .; V: TRBV27; DNA: TGTGCCAGCAGTTTGCGAGGGCCGGAGACCCAGTACTTC; CDR3: CASSLRGPETQYF
J: TRBJ2-1; D: TRBD1; size: .; V: TRBV5-4; DNA: TGTGCCAGCAGCTTGGATAGGGGGCGCGACAATGAGCAGTTCTTC; CDR3: CASSLDRGRDNEQFF
J: TRBJ2-7; D: TRBD2; size: .; V: TRBV6-5; DNA: TGTGCCAGCAGTTACGAGCGGGGGGCCTCCTACGAGCAGTACTTC; CDR3: CASSYERGASYEQYF
J: TRBJ1-1; D: TRBD1; size: .; V: TRBV5-1; DNA: TGCGCCAGCAGCTCTGGCCTGGGACAGAGCAACACTGAAGCTTTCTTT; CDR3: CASSSGLGQSNTEAFF
J: TRBJ2-2; D: TRBD1; size: .; V: TRBV5-4; DNA: TGTGCCAGCAGCCCCTTCACAGGGGTAACGAACACCGGGGAGCTGTTTTTT; CDR3: CASSPFTGVTNTGELFF
J: TRBJ2-6; D: .; size: few; V: TRBV10-1; DNA: TGCGCCAGCAGTGTTGAGGAAAACTCTGGGGCCAACGTCCTGACTTTC; CDR3: CASSVEENSGANVLTF
J: TRBJ1-3; D: .; size: .; V: TRBV7-9; DNA: TGTGCCAGCAGCTTAGGACAGAACTCTGGAAACACCATATATTTT; CDR3: CASSLGQNSGNTIYF
J: TRBJ1-4; D: TRBD1; size: .; V: TRBV5-4; DNA: TGTGCCAGCAGCTGGGACAGGGAAAAACTGTTTTTT; CDR3: CASSWDREKLFF
J: TRBJ1-4; D: .; size: .; V: TRBV27; DNA: TGTGCCAGCAGTTTATTGGCAGGGAGGATTCGGGAAAAACTGTTTTTT; CDR3: CASSLLAGRIREKLFF
J: TRBJ1-5; D: .; size: .; V: TRBV2; DNA: TGTGCCAGCAGTGACGGAGGGAGGGGCAATCAGCCCCAGCATTTT; CDR3: CASSDGGRGNQPQHF